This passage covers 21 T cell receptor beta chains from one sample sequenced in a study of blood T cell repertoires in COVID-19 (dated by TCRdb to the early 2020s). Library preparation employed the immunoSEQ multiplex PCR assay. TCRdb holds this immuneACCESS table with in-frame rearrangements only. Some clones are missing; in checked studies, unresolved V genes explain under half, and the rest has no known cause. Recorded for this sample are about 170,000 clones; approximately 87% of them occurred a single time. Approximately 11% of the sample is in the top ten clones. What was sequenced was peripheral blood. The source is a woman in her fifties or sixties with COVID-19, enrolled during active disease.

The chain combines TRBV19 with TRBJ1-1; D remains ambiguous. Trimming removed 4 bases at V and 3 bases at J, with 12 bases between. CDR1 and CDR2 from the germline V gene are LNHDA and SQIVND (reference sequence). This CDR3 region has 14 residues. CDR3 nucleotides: TGTGCCAGTAGTAGTGACCGGCAGGACACTGAAGCTTTCTTT. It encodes CASSSDRQDTEAFF.

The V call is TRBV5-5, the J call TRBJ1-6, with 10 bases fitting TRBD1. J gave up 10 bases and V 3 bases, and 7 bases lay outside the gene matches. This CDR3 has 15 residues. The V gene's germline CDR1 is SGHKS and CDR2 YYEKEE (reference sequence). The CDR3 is CASSSWGTGDSPLHF. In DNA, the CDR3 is TGTGCCAGCAGCTCCTGGGGGACAGGGGACTCACCCCTCCACTTT.

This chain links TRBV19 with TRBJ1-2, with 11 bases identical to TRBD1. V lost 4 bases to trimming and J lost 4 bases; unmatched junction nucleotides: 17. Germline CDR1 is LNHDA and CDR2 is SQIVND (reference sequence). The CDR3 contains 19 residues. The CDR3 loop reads CASSTALDRGLHLSYGYTF. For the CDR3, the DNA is TGTGCCAGTAGTACAGCGCTGGACAGGGGGCTGCACTTAAGCTATGGCTACACCTTC.

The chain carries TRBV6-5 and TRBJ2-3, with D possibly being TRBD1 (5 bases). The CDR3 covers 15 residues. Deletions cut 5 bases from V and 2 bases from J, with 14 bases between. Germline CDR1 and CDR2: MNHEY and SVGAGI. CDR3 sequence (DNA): TGTGCCAGCAGTCATGAGGCAGGGTTCACAGATACGCAGTATTTT. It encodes CASSHEAGFTDTQYF.

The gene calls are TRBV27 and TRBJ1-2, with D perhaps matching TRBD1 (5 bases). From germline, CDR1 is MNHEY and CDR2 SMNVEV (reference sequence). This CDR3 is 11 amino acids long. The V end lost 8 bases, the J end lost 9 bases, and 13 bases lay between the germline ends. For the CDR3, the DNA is TGTGCCAGCGCTAACGGGGGTAGCTACACCTTC. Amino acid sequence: CASANGGSYTF.

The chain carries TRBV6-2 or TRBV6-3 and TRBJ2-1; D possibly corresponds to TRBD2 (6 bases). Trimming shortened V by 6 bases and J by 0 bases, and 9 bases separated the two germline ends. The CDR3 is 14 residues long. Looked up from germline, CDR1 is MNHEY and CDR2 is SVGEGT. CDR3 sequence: CASSEDYSYNEQFF. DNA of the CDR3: TGTGCCAGCAGCGAGGACTACTCCTACAATGAGCAGTTCTTC.

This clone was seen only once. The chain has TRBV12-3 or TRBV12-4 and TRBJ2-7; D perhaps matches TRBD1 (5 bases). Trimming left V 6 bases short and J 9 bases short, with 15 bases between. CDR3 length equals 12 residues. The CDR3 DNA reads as TGTGCCAGCAGGTCCGACAGCATAAGGCAGTACTTC. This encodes CASRSDSIRQYF.

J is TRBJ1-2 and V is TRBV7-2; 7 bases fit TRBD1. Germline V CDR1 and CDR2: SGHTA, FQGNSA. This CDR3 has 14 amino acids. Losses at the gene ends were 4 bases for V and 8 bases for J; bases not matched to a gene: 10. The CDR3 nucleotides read TGTGCCAGCAGCTCGCTCACAGGGGCAAGCGGCTACACCTTC. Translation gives CASSSLTGASGYTF.

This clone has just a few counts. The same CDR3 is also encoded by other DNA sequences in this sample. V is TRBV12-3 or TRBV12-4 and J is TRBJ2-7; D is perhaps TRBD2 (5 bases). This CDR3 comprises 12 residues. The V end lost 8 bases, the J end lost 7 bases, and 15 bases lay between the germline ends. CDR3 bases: TGTGCCAGCGGGTACCTCGAGCGGGAGCAGTACTTC. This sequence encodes CASGYLEREQYF.

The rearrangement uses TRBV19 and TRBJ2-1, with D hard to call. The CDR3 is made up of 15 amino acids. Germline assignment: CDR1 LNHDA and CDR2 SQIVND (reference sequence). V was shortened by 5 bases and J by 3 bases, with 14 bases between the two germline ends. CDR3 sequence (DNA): TGTGCCAGTAGTCCCTCTCTAGGCTTCTACAATGAGCAGTTCTTC. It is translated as CASSPSLGFYNEQFF. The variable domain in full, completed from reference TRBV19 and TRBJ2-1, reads DGGITQSPKYLFRKEGQNVTLSCEQNLNHDAMYWYRQDPGQGLRLIYYSQIVNDFQKGDIAEGYSVSREKKESFPLTVTSAQKNPTAFYLCASSPSLGFYNEQFFGPGTRLTVL.

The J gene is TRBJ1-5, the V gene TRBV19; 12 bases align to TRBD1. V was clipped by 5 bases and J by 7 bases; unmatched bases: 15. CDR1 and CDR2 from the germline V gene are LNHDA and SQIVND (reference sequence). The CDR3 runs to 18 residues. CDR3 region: CASSLFAPGTGGGQPQHF. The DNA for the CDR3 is TGTGCCAGTAGTCTTTTCGCCCCCGGGACAGGGGGCGGACAGCCCCAGCATTTT.

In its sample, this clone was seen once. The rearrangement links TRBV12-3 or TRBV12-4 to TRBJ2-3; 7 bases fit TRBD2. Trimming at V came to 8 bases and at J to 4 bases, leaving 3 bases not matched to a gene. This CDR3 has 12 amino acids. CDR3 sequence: CASGGVADTQYF. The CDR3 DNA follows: TGTGCCAGCGGGGGGGTTGCAGATACGCAGTATTTT.

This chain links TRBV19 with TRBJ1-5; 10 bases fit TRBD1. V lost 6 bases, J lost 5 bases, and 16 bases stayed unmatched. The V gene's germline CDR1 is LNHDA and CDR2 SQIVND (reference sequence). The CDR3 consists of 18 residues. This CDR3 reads CASRGGSGQGIMDQPQHF. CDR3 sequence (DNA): TGTGCCAGTAGAGGTGGTTCGGGACAGGGGATAATGGATCAGCCCCAGCATTTT.

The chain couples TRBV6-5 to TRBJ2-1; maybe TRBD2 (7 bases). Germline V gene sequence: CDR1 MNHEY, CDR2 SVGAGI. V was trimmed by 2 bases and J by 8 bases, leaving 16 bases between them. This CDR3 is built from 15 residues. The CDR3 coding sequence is TGTGCCAGCAGTTACGGGTCGGGGGGCACGGATGAGCAGTTCTTC. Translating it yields CASSYGSGGTDEQFF.

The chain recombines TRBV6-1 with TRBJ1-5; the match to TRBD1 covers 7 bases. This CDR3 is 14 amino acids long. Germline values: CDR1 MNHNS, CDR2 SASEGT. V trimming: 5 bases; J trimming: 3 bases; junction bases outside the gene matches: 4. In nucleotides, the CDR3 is TGTGCCAGCAGTACAGGGGCTAACAATCAGCCCCAGCATTTT. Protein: CASSTGANNQPQHF.

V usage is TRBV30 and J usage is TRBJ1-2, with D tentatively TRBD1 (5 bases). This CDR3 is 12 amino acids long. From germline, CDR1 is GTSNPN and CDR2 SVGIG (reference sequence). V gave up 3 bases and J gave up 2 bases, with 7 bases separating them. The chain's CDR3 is CAWRRGNYGYTF. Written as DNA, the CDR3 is TGTGCCTGGAGGCGGGGCAACTATGGCTACACCTTC.

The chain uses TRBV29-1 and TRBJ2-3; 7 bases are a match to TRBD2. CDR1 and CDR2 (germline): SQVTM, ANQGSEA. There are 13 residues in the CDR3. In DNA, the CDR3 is TGCACCTCGGGGGGAGGGATTACAGATACGCAGTATTTT. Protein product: CTSGGGITDTQYF.

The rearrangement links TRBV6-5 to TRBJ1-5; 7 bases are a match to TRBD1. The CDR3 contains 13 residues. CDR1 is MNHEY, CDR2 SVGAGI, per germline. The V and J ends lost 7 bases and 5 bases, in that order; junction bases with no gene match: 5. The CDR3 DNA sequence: TGTGCCAGCACAAGACAGGGAGATCAGCCCCAGCATTTT. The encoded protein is CASTRQGDQPQHF.

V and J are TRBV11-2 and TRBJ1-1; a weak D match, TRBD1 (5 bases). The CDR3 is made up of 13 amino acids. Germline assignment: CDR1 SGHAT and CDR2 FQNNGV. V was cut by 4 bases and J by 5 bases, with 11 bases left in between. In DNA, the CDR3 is TGTGCCAGCAGCTCAGGGAGGGAAACTGAAGCTTTCTTT. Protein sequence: CASSSGRETEAFF.

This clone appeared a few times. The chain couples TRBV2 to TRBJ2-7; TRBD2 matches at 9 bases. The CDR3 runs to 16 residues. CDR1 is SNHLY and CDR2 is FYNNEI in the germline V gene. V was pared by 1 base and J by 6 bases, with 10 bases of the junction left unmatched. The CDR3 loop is CASSEGLAGRVSEQYF. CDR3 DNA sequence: TGTGCCAGCAGTGAAGGGCTAGCGGGAAGGGTCTCCGAGCAGTACTTC.

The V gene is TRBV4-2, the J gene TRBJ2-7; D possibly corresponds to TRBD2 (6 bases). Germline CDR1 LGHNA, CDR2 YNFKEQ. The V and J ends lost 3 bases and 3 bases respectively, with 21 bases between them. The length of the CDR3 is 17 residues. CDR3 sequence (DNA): TGTGCCAGCAGCCAGGGAAATAGTGTGGACTACCGCTACGAGCAGTACTTC. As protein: CASSQGNSVDYRYEQYF.